The present entry profiles one TCR beta chain with its context. This sample is part of a study of blood T cell repertoires in COVID-19. Turning to the study itself: The United States, Italy and Spain were the sources of the acute and convalescent COVID-19 samples. T cells, B-cell-depleted T cells, or PBMCs provided the cDNA or gDNA that served as material.

The authors' processing: Reference gene primer amplification in the assay estimated nucleated cell counts. Using immunoSEQ multiplex PCR, the repertoire was profiled, and TCRdb retains in-frame clones only, with some absent. Clone size and the V and J calls come from that table; the DNA yielded D and trimming. The data contain roughly 190,000 clones, 70% to 90% of them seen just once; the ten biggest clones take up around a fifth. Germline loops: CDR1 SEHNR, CDR2 FQNEAQ (reference sequence). Trimming removed 1 base from V and 9 bases from J, with 13 bases in between. This CDR3 has 15 amino acids. This receptor was taken from a man in his 60s with active or convalescent COVID-19. The sequenced sample consisted of peripheral blood. The chain uses TRBV7-9 and TRBJ1-6; D unresolved. The DNA for the CDR3 is TGTGCCAGCAGCTTAGTCGCGGAAACCGGTTCACCCCTCCACTTT. Its protein is CASSLVAETGSPLHF.